These 8 T cell receptor beta chains originate from one sample sequenced in a study of Ad26.COV2.S vaccination and SARS-CoV-2 variants (dated by TCRdb to about 2021). Library creation used the immunoSEQ multiplex PCR assay. As stored in TCRdb, this immuneACCESS dataset retains in-frame rearrangements with V and J assigned. A fraction of the clones does not appear; measured against another copy, unresolved V genes explain less than half of the discrepancy, and the remainder lacks a known reason. The sample table contains 330,000 or so clones; only one count was recorded for about nine tenths of them. The leading ten clones occupy over 5% of the sample. The treatment or condition label, read with the paper, signifies: some 19 received Ad26.COV2.S at low or high dose, single or two shots; about 5 received placebo; per-sample allocation not given. Repertoires of vaccine and placebo recipients were sequenced from samples collected on day 63 after the first injection.

The sequencing here drew on peripheral blood, taken in a trial of Ad26.COV2.S vaccine versus placebo. Every receptor here comes from a person between 18 and 60 years old who received the Ad26.COV2.S COVID-19 vaccine or a placebo.

The chain couples TRBV11-2 to TRBJ2-3; D unclear. With 5 bases removed from V and 0 bases from J, the gap between germline ends came to 3 bases. The CDR3 is 12 residues long. The germline CDR1 and CDR2 sequences are SGHAT and FQNNGV. In DNA form, the CDR3 reads TGTGCCAGCAGCCTTAGCACAGATACGCAGTATTTT. Translation gives CASSLSTDTQYF.

The chain combines TRBV5-1 with TRBJ1-1, with a weak D call TRBD1 (6 bases). Germline CDR1 is SGHRS and CDR2 is YFSETQ. The CDR3 is made up of 16 amino acids. V lost 4 bases and J lost 0, with 16 bases in between. The CDR3 spells CASSGGQGNMNTEAFF. The DNA for the CDR3 is TGCGCCAGCAGCGGGGGGCAGGGGAACATGAACACTGAAGCTTTCTTT. Supplemented by reference TRBV5-1 and TRBJ1-1, the full variable domain reads KAGVTQTPRYLIKTRGQQVTLSCSPISGHRSVSWYQQTPGQGLQFLFEYFSETQRNKGNFPGRFSGRQFSNSRSEMNVSTLELGDSALYLCASSGGQGNMNTEAFFGQGTRLTVV.

The DNA for the CDR3 is TGTGCCAGCAGACCACCGGGACTAGCGGGAGGTGGGGACATTCAGTACTTC. It yields the protein CASRPPGLAGGGDIQYF. The V call is TRBV7-2, the J call TRBJ2-4, with 15 bases identical to TRBD2. There are 17 residues in the CDR3. Unmatched junction bases numbered 11, after V lost 6 bases and J lost 8 bases. The germline CDR1 and CDR2 sequences are SGHTA and FQGNSA.

This clone was recorded once. This chain links TRBV9 with TRBJ1-1; maybe TRBD1 (5 bases). Germline V gene data show CDR1 as SGDLS and CDR2 as YYNGEE. The CDR3 runs 13 residues. Trimming cost V 3 bases and J 1 base, with 7 bases left between them. This chain's CDR3 is CASSAGQNTEAFF. CDR3 nucleotide sequence: TGTGCCAGCAGCGCAGGACAGAACACTGAAGCTTTCTTT.

The V gene is TRBV19, the J gene TRBJ2-5; 11 positions agree with TRBD1. Germline-derived CDR1 and CDR2 are LNHDA and SQIVND (reference sequence). This CDR3 contains 15 residues. V was clipped by 4 bases and J by 3 bases; unmatched bases: 4. The CDR3 DNA follows: TGTGCCAGTAGTACGGGGACAGGGGGGAAAGAGACCCAGTACTTC. Amino acids: CASSTGTGGKETQYF. The variable domain in full, completed from reference TRBV19 and TRBJ2-5, reads DGGITQSPKYLFRKEGQNVTLSCEQNLNHDAMYWYRQDPGQGLRLIYYSQIVNDFQKGDIAEGYSVSREKKESFPLTVTSAQKNPTAFYLCASSTGTGGKETQYFGPGTRLLVL.

The chain links TRBV6-5 to TRBJ1-2; D not certain. This CDR3 has 13 residues. V shed 6 bases and J shed 4 bases, with 12 bases lying between them. The V gene's germline CDR1 is MNHEY and CDR2 SVGAGI. CDR3 bases: TGTGCCAGCAGCAACGCCGGGGTCTATGGCTACACCTTC. This gives the protein CASSNAGVYGYTF.

This sequence joins TRBV2 and TRBJ1-1, with 8 bases identical to TRBD1. The CDR3 runs to 21 residues. V gave up 3 bases and J gave up 4 bases; unmatched junction bases: 25. The V gene's germline CDR1 is SNHLY and CDR2 FYNNEI. The DNA of the CDR3 is TGTGCCAGCAGTGAGGAGTTACTATCCCCGGGACAGGCGTCTTATGGCACTGAAGCTTTCTTT. Protein sequence: CASSEELLSPGQASYGTEAFF.

A few counts support this clone. This chain connects TRBV19 to TRBJ2-7, with 9 positions matching TRBD2. The CDR3 has 17 residues. Trimming removed 4 bases from V and 2 bases from J; junction bases left unmatched: 12. The V gene's germline CDR1 is LNHDA and CDR2 SQIVND (reference sequence). CDR3 DNA: TGTGCCAGTAGTAGGGATTCGATAGCGGGGGCAGCCTACGAGCAGTACTTC. Residues: CASSRDSIAGAAYEQYF.